The rows below give T cell receptor beta chains drawn from one sample of a study of regulatory T cells in long-lasting Graves disease. MiXCR was run by TCRdb on the multiplex PCR reads, yielding one entry per CDR3 protein. Here the sample spans about 440,000 distinct CDR3 sequences, roughly 15% being singletons. These sequences were also reported in another study, on T cells in Graves' hyperthyroidism and ophthalmopathy.

Sequencing used peripheral blood mononuclear cells (PBMCs), obtained at new diagnosis, from a patient treated with antithyroid drugs. The source is a woman in her twenties or thirties with Graves disease. CDR3s include the opening cysteine and the closing phenylalanine or tryptophan. D genes are given only for firm matches. Where a row states a size, it is once, few, many or the class of an expanded clone; other rows omit it.

-	TRBV5-1	15	TRBJ2-1	once	TGCGCCAGCAGCTTGACTAGGACTACCAACAATGAGCAGTTCTTC	CASSLTRTTNNEQFF
-	TRBV7-9	17	TRBJ2-7	many	TGTGCCAGCAGCACCTTTGGCAGGCCCCCAAGCTCCTACGAGCAGTACTTC	CASSTFGRPPSSYEQYF
TRBD1	TRBV3-1	15	TRBJ1-5	many	TGTGCCAGCAGCCAAGAAGGGGGCCTCAATCAGCCCCAGCATTTT	CASSQEGGLNQPQHF
-	TRBV7-2	17	TRBJ2-1	many	TGTGCCAGCAGCTTATTCGTAGAGGGGAGCTCCTACAATGAGCAGTTCTTC	CASSLFVEGSSYNEQFF
-	TRBV9	14	TRBJ1-2	few	TGTGCCAGCAGCGGGCGTCGCGGCGCCTATGGCTACACCTTC	CASSGRRGAYGYTF
TRBD2	TRBV7-7	19	TRBJ2-5	many	TGTGCTAGCAGCTTAGCGAAATGTGAGACTAGCGGGGGCCAAGAGACCCAGTACTTC	CASSLAKCETSGGQETQYF
-	TRBV7-9	16	TRBJ2-3	-	TGTGCCAGCAGTACGAAACCTCAGGGTACACAAAATACGCAGTATTTT	CASSTKPQGTQNTQYF
-	TRBV3-1	14	TRBJ2-2	few	TGTGCCAGCACCCAGCGCGGGAACACCGGGGAGCTGTTTTTT	CASTQRGNTGELFF
TRBD1	TRBV10-1	16	TRBJ2-1	many	TGCGCCAGCAGTGAGTTTCTGGACAGGGGTTACAATGAGCAGTTCTTC	CASSEFLDRGYNEQFF
TRBD1	TRBV10-1	15	TRBJ2-7	-	TGCGCCAGCAGTGAGGGAGGGACAGGTGCCTACGAGCAGTACTTC	CASSEGGTGAYEQYF
TRBD1	TRBV7-2	14	TRBJ2-7	many	TGTGCCAGCAGCTTATTAGGGGGCGAGTACGAGCAGTACTTC	CASSLLGGEYEQYF
-	TRBV9	13	TRBJ2-4	-	TGTGCCAGCAGCGTCTCGGGGGGCCGGGATCAGTACTTC	CASSVSGGRDQYF
-	TRBV6-1	14	TRBJ1-2	many	TGTGCCAGCAGTGAATTAGTCAGATCGTATGGCTACACCTTC	CASSELVRSYGYTF
-	TRBV7-2	17	TRBJ2-2	-	TGTGCCAGCAGCTTAGCGCAAGGCGGGACGAACACCGGGGAGCTGTTTTTT	CASSLAQGGTNTGELFF
TRBD2	TRBV6-1	14	TRBJ2-7	-	TGTGCCACCGGCCGCGGGAGCCCAACCTACGAGCAGTACTTC	CATGRGSPTYEQYF
-	TRBV2	14	TRBJ2-1	-	TGTGCCAGCAGTAGGGCTAGGACCAACAATGAGCAGTTCTTC	CASSRARTNNEQFF
TRBD1	TRBV29-1	13	TRBJ2-7	-	TGCAGCGTACCGGGACAGTCTCCCTACGAGCAGTACTTC	CSVPGQSPYEQYF
TRBD1	TRBV5-4	14	TRBJ2-7	many	TGTGCCAGCAGCTGGGGGACAGGTTCCTACGAGCAGTACTTC	CASSWGTGSYEQYF
TRBD1	TRBV29-1	12	TRBJ1-1	-	TGCAGCGTAGCAGGGACAGCCCCTGAAGCTTTCTTT	CSVAGTAPEAFF
-	TRBV15	13	TRBJ2-3	-	TGTGCCACCAGCAGAGCTAGAGAGGATACGCAGTATTTT	CATSRAREDTQYF
-	TRBV28	14	TRBJ1-1	many	TGTGCCAGCAGTTTAACCCGAGCCAACACTGAAGCTTTCTTT	CASSLTRANTEAFF